The 19 T cell receptor beta chains below come from one sample, sequenced in a study of OX40 agonist ivuxolimab in advanced cancers. Method: immunoSEQ multiplex PCR; TCRdb's copy keeps in-frame clones and lacks some. Seen here are about 78,000 clones, roughly 84% observed once, and the top ten hold 2.1%. Sample: CD4+ or CD8+ T cells sorted from blood, taken in a trial of the OX40 agonist ivuxolimab. These receptors originate from an adult with an advanced solid tumor such as melanoma, head and neck, liver or kidney cancer.

The V gene is TRBV5-1, the J gene TRBJ2-1; D not resolved. The V end lost 0 bases, the J end lost 5 bases, and 18 bases lay between the germline ends. This CDR3 region has 17 residues. From germline, CDR1 is SGHRS and CDR2 YFSETQ. The CDR3 nucleotides read TGCGCCAGCAGCTTGGCCGAAGTAAGCGAATACGACAATGAGCAGTTCTTC. This encodes CASSLAEVSEYDNEQFF.

V and J are TRBV18 and TRBJ1-5, with 9 bases aligning to TRBD1. The CDR3 totals 16 residues. V shed 6 bases, J shed 3 bases, and the junction held 9 bases outside the gene matches. CDR1 and CDR2 (germline): KGHSH, LQKENI. Here the CDR3 DNA reads TGTGCCAGCTCTCCCGGACAGGGGAAGGTCAATCAGCCCCAGCATTTT. Its protein product is CASSPGQGKVNQPQHF.

The chain uses TRBV11-2 and TRBJ2-2; D gene unclear. V was cut by 4 bases and J by 2 bases, with 11 bases left in between. Germline CDR1 reads SGHAT; CDR2 reads FQNNGV. The CDR3 totals 15 residues. CDR3: CASSSAQRNTGELFF. The CDR3 DNA follows: TGTGCCAGCAGCTCCGCGCAGCGAAACACCGGGGAGCTGTTTTTT.

This chain links TRBV19 with TRBJ1-4; possible D gene TRBD1, 6 bases. Deletions cut 3 bases from V and 8 bases from J, with 13 bases between. There are 14 residues in the CDR3. CDR1 LNHDA and CDR2 SQIVND come from the germline V gene (reference sequence). The CDR3 nucleotides read TGTGCCAGTAGTATCTCCAGGGGACCAGAAAAACTGTTTTTT. Its translation is CASSISRGPEKLFF.

This chain links TRBV29-1 with TRBJ2-1; TRBD1 matches at 12 bases. CDR1 SQVTM and CDR2 ANQGSEA come from the germline V gene. The CDR3 has 13 amino acids. J lost 6 bases, V lost 6 bases, and 3 bases had no gene match. The CDR3 sequence is CSVGQGAANEQFF. The DNA for the CDR3 is TGCAGCGTGGGACAGGGGGCGGCCAATGAGCAGTTCTTC.

The chain's CDR3 is CASRPLDSIYGYTF. The CDR3 region has the DNA TGTGCCAGCAGGCCCCTGGACAGTATCTATGGCTACACCTTC. The chain is built from TRBV27 and TRBJ1-2, with D possibly matching TRBD1 (6 bases). There are 14 residues in the CDR3. V gave up 6 bases and J gave up 4 bases, with 15 bases separating them. Looked up from germline, CDR1 is MNHEY and CDR2 is SMNVEV (reference sequence).

The CDR3 DNA follows: TGCGCCAGCAGCCAAGATCTGGGGGATACGCAGTATTTT. This codes for CASSQDLGDTQYF. The J gene is TRBJ2-3, the V gene TRBV4-1; no clear D gene. The V gene lost 0 bases and the J gene lost 6 bases, with 7 bases spanning the gap. The CDR3 covers 13 residues. Germline CDR1 and CDR2: MGHRA and YSYEKL.

This chain links TRBV4-3 with TRBJ2-1; 8 nucleotides align to TRBD2. Germline loops: CDR1 LGHNA, CDR2 YSLEER. V shed 1 base, J shed 9 bases, and the junction held 5 bases outside the gene matches. The CDR3 extends over 14 amino acids. This CDR3 is CASSQGAGGREQFF. CDR3 bases: TGCGCCAGCAGCCAAGGGGCGGGGGGCCGTGAGCAGTTCTTC.

CDR3 amino acids: CASSGGLQETQYF. The CDR3 DNA follows: TGTGCCAGCTCAGGGGGGCTCCAAGAGACCCAGTACTTC. This sequence joins TRBV18 and TRBJ2-5; either TRBD1 or TRBD2 may supply D (6 bases each). The CDR3 consists of 13 residues. Trimming took 5 bases from V and 1 from J, leaving 8 bases between them. CDR1 is KGHSH and CDR2 is LQKENI in the germline V gene.

This chain joins TRBV18 and TRBJ1-1, with 9 positions matching TRBD1. The V gene end was trimmed by 3 bases and the J gene end by 2 bases; junction bases not matched to a gene: 4. Per germline, CDR1 KGHSH and CDR2 LQKENI. The CDR3 contains 15 residues. CDR3 residues: CASSPKTGGNTEAFF. In DNA form, the CDR3 reads TGTGCCAGCTCACCCAAGACAGGGGGAAACACTGAAGCTTTCTTT.

The CDR3 coding sequence is TGTGCCAGCTCACCACCCGCCTCGGGGAACACTGAAGCTTTCTTT. Residues: CASSPPASGNTEAFF. V gene TRBV18 combines with J gene TRBJ1-1, with D unclear. Germline V gene data show CDR1 as KGHSH and CDR2 as LQKENI. Trimming left V 0 bases short and J 1 base short, with 9 bases between. The CDR3 totals 15 residues.

The genes are TRBV5-1 and TRBJ1-1; possibly TRBD1 for D (6 bases). The V end was cut by 0 bases, the J end by 4 bases, with 10 bases between. The CDR3 contains 14 residues. Germline lookup yields CDR1 SGHRS and CDR2 YFSETQ. In DNA, the CDR3 is TGCGCCAGCAGCTTGGGACAGGCTAGCACTGAAGCTTTCTTT. Its translation is CASSLGQASTEAFF.

In this sample, this clone turned up a few times. This chain uses TRBV28 with TRBJ1-2, with 8 bases matching TRBD1. CDR1 is MDHEN and CDR2 is SYDVKM in the germline V gene. CDR3 length: 15 residues. J gave up 3 bases and V 7 bases, and 10 bases lay outside the gene matches. The CDR3 sequence: CASITAGTGDYGYTF. CDR3 DNA: TGTGCCAGCATCACCGCCGGGACAGGTGACTATGGCTACACCTTC.

This sequence joins TRBV27 and TRBJ2-4; D might be TRBD2 (7 bases). CDR1 MNHEY and CDR2 SMNVEV come from the germline V gene (reference sequence). There are 16 residues in the CDR3. Trimming removed 5 bases from V and 5 bases from J, with 19 bases in between. The CDR3 DNA reads as TGTGCCAGCAGTCAAACACTACAGGGAGGGCAAAACATTCAGTACTTC. It yields the protein CASSQTLQGGQNIQYF.

Regarding this clone: The junction departs from germline at one end; a sequencing error may be responsible. The V gene is TRBV18, the J gene TRBJ1-3; TRBD1 is a possible D gene (5 bases). CDR1 and CDR2 from the germline V gene are KGHSH and LQKENI. CDR3 length equals 14 residues. DNA for the CDR3: TGTGCCAGCTCGCCACAGGAGGCTGGAAACACCATATATTTT. The encoded protein is CASSPQEAGNTIYF.

In its sample, this clone was seen a few times. V gene TRBV30 combines with J gene TRBJ2-7, with TRBD1 identical over 7 bases. Losses at the gene ends were 6 bases for V and 4 bases for J; bases not matched to a gene: 6. CDR1 and CDR2 from the germline V gene are GTSNPN and SVGIG (reference sequence). CDR3 length: 12 residues. CDR3 in amino acids: CACSGGWYEQYF. In DNA form, the CDR3 reads TGTGCCTGTTCAGGGGGTTGGTACGAGCAGTACTTC. The full variable domain, completed using reference TRBV30 and TRBJ2-7, is SQTIHQWPATLVQPVGSPLSLECTVEGTSNPNLYWYRQAAGRGLQLLFYSVGIGQISSEVPQNLSASRPQDRQFILSSKKLLLSDSGFYLCACSGGWYEQYFGPGTRLTVT.

The genes are TRBV28 and TRBJ2-3; 7 positions agree with TRBD2. CDR3 length: 15 amino acids. CDR1 and CDR2 (germline): MDHEN, SYDVKM. The V segment lost 5 bases and the J segment 2 bases; nucleotides outside the gene matches: 7. CDR3 DNA sequence: TGTGCCAGCAGTGGGGGGGGACTGAACACAGATACGCAGTATTTT. It encodes CASSGGGLNTDTQYF.

The chain carries TRBV7-2 and TRBJ1-1, with D possibly TRBD1 on 5 matching bases. Germline V gene data show CDR1 as SGHTA and CDR2 as FQGNSA. Trimming removed 0 bases at V and 9 bases at J, with 11 bases between. The CDR3 consists of 13 residues. The CDR3 loop is CASSLAPGPKAFF. The CDR3 nucleotides read TGTGCCAGCAGCTTAGCCCCGGGACCGAAAGCTTTCTTT.

V gene TRBV5-5 combines with J gene TRBJ2-1, with a weak D call TRBD1 (5 bases). Germline CDR1 is SGHKS and CDR2 is YYEKEE (reference sequence). V lost 5 bases, J lost 6 bases, and 15 bases lay in between. CDR3 length equals 14 residues. CDR3 DNA: TGTGCCAGCAGTCAGGGTCAAAAAGGCAATGAGCAGTTCTTC. It yields the protein CASSQGQKGNEQFF.